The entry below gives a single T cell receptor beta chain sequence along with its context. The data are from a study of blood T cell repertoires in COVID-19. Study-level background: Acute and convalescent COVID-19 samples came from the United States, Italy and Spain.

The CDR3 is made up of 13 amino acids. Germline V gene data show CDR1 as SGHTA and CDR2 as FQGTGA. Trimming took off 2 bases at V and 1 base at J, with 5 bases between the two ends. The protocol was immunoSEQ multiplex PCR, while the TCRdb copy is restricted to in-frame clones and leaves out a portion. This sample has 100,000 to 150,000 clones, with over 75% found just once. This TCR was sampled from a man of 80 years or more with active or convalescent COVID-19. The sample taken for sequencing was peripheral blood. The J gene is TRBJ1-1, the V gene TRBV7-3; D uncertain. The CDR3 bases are TGTGCCAGCAGCTTATCCAGGAACACTGAAGCTTTCTTT. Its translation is CASSLSRNTEAFF.